This T cell receptor beta chain comes out of a study of identical twins. Overall study findings and caveats: Memory repertoires showed no such pattern, whereas abundant cord blood beta clonotypes carried fewer insertions.

After template switching added a universal primer site, the resulting cDNA carried unique molecular identifiers. TCRdb called the 5' RACE reads again in MiXCR, with one record for every CDR3 protein. Of 240,000 or so distinct CDR3 sequences listed, approximately 12% were seen once; the top ten hold roughly 4.2%. In the case of this clonotype: As yet, its antigen is unknown. One junction end disagrees with the germline gene, perhaps due to a read error.

The CDR3 is 12 amino acids. Germline V gene data show CDR1 as SGHTA and CDR2 as FQGTGA. These data are also associated with another study on yellow fever vaccine responses in identical twins.

The specimen sequenced was memory (CD45RO+) T cells sorted from blood. The sequence was collected from a woman between 18 and 29 years old in good health. The chain employs TRBV7-3 and TRBJ2-3; 8 bases are a match to TRBD1. The CDR3 reads CASSETGTGKNF. The CDR3, as DNA: TGTGCCAGCAGCGAAACCGGGACAGGCAAGAATTTT.